Listed below are T cell receptor beta chains from one sample, sequenced in a study of blood T cell repertoires in COVID-19. Assay: immunoSEQ multiplex PCR; the TCRdb copy retains only in-frame clones and omits some. The repertoire has about 220,000 clones, about four fifths of them found once; the top ten carry about 3.8%. Sequenced input: peripheral blood. The receptors were sampled from a woman older than 75 with acute or convalescent COVID-19. Both conserved end residues are part of each CDR3. Fields, in order: J gene, D gene, V gene, clone size, CDR3 protein, CDR3 DNA. D genes are given only for firm matches. Clone size appears in some rows only: once, few, many, or a class for an expanded clone.

J: TRBJ2-3; D: TRBD2; V: TRBV18; size: NA; CDR3: CASRSNAGTSGYTQYF; DNA: TGTGCCAGCCGCTCAAACGCGGGGACTAGCGGTTATACGCAGTATTTT
J: TRBJ2-3; D: NA; V: TRBV24-1; size: NA; CDR3: CATTSADPSTDTQYF; DNA: TGTGCCACCACCTCAGCGGATCCTAGCACAGATACGCAGTATTTT
J: TRBJ2-7; D: NA; V: TRBV6-5; size: NA; CDR3: CASSLQGPGAYEQYF; DNA: TGTGCCAGCAGTTTACAGGGCCCCGGGGCCTACGAGCAGTACTTC
J: TRBJ2-3; D: TRBD1; V: TRBV11-3; size: NA; CDR3: CASSLQRGSGSGGRWNTQYF; DNA: TGTGCCAGCAGCTTACAAAGGGGGTCCGGGTCAGGGGGCCGGTGGAATACGCAGTATTTT
J: TRBJ2-1; D: TRBD1; V: TRBV19; size: NA; CDR3: CASSPRDRYNEQFF; DNA: TGTGCCAGTAGTCCCCGGGACAGATACAATGAGCAGTTCTTC
J: TRBJ2-3; D: NA; V: TRBV5-4; size: once; CDR3: CASSLGAPGTDTQYF; DNA: TGTGCCAGCAGCTTGGGAGCACCGGGCACAGATACGCAGTATTTT
J: TRBJ2-2; D: TRBD1; V: TRBV5-4; size: NA; CDR3: CASSLDQGAAELFF; DNA: TGTGCCAGCAGCTTGGACCAGGGGGCAGCGGAGCTGTTTTTT
J: TRBJ2-1; D: NA; V: TRBV5-4; size: NA; CDR3: CASSLDWSSYNEQFF; DNA: TGTGCCAGCAGCTTGGACTGGAGCTCCTACAATGAGCAGTTCTTC
J: TRBJ2-1; D: TRBD2; V: TRBV5-8; size: NA; CDR3: CASSLNREAGVVYEQFF; DNA: TGTGCCAGCAGCCTCAACCGGGAAGCGGGGGTTGTCTATGAGCAGTTCTTC
J: TRBJ2-1; D: TRBD2; V: TRBV5-1; size: NA; CDR3: CASSLLAGGLDEQFF; DNA: TGCGCCAGCAGCTTACTAGCGGGGGGTCTTGATGAGCAGTTCTTC
J: TRBJ2-2; D: NA; V: TRBV5-1; size: NA; CDR3: CASSPLGAGELFF; DNA: TGCGCCAGCAGCCCTCTAGGGGCCGGGGAGCTGTTTTTT
J: TRBJ2-1; D: TRBD1; V: TRBV11-3; size: NA; CDR3: CASSPLGQGGNEQFF; DNA: TGTGCCAGCAGCCCATTGGGACAGGGTGGGAATGAGCAGTTCTTC
J: TRBJ2-1; D: NA; V: TRBV3-1/TRBV3-2; size: NA; CDR3: CASSQARTAYNEQFF; DNA: TGTGCCAGCAGCCAAGCTAGGACAGCCTACAATGAGCAGTTCTTC
J: TRBJ1-3; D: NA; V: TRBV2; size: NA; CDR3: CASSVGHISGNTIYF; DNA: TGTGCCAGCAGTGTGGGGCACATCTCTGGAAACACCATATATTTT
J: TRBJ2-5; D: NA; V: TRBV4-3; size: NA; CDR3: CASSQVGSSSGTQYF; DNA: TGCGCCAGCAGCCAAGTTGGTAGTAGTAGTGGGACCCAGTACTTC
J: TRBJ1-2; D: NA; V: TRBV7-9; size: once; CDR3: CASSLEGLDGYTF; DNA: TGTGCCAGCAGCTTAGAGGGGCTGGATGGCTACACCTTC
J: TRBJ1-2; D: TRBD1; V: TRBV27; size: NA; CDR3: CASSLRGRGAYGYTF; DNA: TGTGCCAGCAGTTTGAGGGGGCGCGGGGCCTATGGCTACACCTTC
J: TRBJ1-1; D: NA; V: TRBV7-3; size: NA; CDR3: CASSLGGLNTEAFF; DNA: TGTGCCAGCAGCTTAGGGGGGTTAAACACTGAAGCTTTCTTT
J: TRBJ2-3; D: NA; V: TRBV7-3; size: NA; CDR3: CASSLLRSDTQYF; DNA: TGTGCCAGCAGCTTATTGCGGTCAGATACGCAGTATTTT
J: TRBJ1-1; D: NA; V: TRBV3-1/TRBV3-2; size: once; CDR3: CASSQNGGDEAFF; DNA: TGTGCCAGCAGCCAAAATGGAGGGGACGAAGCTTTCTTT
J: TRBJ1-3; D: NA; V: TRBV18; size: few; CDR3: CASSPYSGNTIYF; DNA: TGTGCCAGCTCACCCTACTCTGGAAACACCATATATTTT
J: TRBJ2-6; D: NA; V: TRBV28; size: NA; CDR3: CATFFSGANVLTF; DNA: TGTGCGACATTTTTCTCTGGGGCCAACGTCCTGACTTTC
J: TRBJ2-7; D: TRBD1; V: TRBV23-1; size: NA; CDR3: CASSQIRGPSSYEQYF; DNA: TGCGCCAGCAGTCAGATAAGGGGGCCCAGCTCCTACGAGCAGTACTTC
J: TRBJ1-4; D: NA; V: TRBV2; size: NA; CDR3: CASRVRANEKLFF; DNA: TGTGCCAGCAGAGTCAGGGCTAATGAAAAACTGTTTTTT
J: TRBJ2-1; D: TRBD2; V: TRBV4-2; size: NA; CDR3: CASSPRGAGGPYNEQFF; DNA: TGTGCCAGCAGCCCCAGGGGAGCGGGGGGGCCCTACAATGAGCAGTTCTTC
J: TRBJ2-5; D: TRBD2; V: TRBV27; size: NA; CDR3: CASKPGGGRKVETQYF; DNA: TGTGCCAGCAAACCCGGGGGGGGGCGAAAGGTAGAGACCCAGTACTTC